This T cell receptor (beta chain) was captured in a study of graft-versus-host responses after intestinal transplantation. Generated by immunoSEQ multiplex PCR, the TCRdb table keeps only in-frame clones and is missing some. The sample contains roughly 43,000 clones, roughly 95% of which appear only once. Germline values: CDR1 SQVTM, CDR2 ANQGSEA. Trimming stripped 1 base from V and 2 bases from J, with 20 bases between. The CDR3 is made up of 17 amino acids. The clonotype originates from a human patient who received an intestinal transplant, so some T cells may come from the graft donor. Sequenced material: PBMCs, taken 330 to 350 days after intestinal transplant. This rearrangement joins TRBV29-1 to TRBJ1-1; D ambiguous. The chain's CDR3 is CSVEVFLAGGSNTEAFF. The CDR3 region has the DNA TGCAGCGTTGAAGTATTTCTGGCCGGTGGGAGTAACACTGAAGCTTTCTTT.